The present entry profiles one TCR beta chain with its context. Its antigen is still unknown. The data were obtained in a study of blood T cells in healthy people across ages. The overall study: Roughly one uniquely barcoded beta molecule per two T cells was captured.

The germline V and J ends were trimmed by 0 bases and 0 bases, with 9 bases remaining between them. Looked up from germline, CDR1 is LGHNA and CDR2 is YSLEER. This CDR3 spans 16 amino acids. Donor samples were obtained from healthy Caucasian individuals from Russia, aged about 6 to 90. A sample-barcoded 5' primer and a J-beta primer mix were used in a second PCR of roughly 6 to 11 cycles. CDR3-containing paired-end reads numbering at least 2.5 million came from each sample. TCRdb analysed the 5' RACE reads with MiXCR anew, one entry per CDR3 protein. The data hold 550,000 to 750,000 distinct CDR3 sequences, with around 21% observed a single time. Study-wide points: Naive T cell percentage showed a strong correlation with the diversity of TCR beta.

This receptor was identified in a man aged 70 or older in good health. The chain is built from TRBV4-3 and TRBJ2-1, with TRBD2 as a possible D gene (5 bases). Sample: blood. The CDR3 spells CASSQEGGVSYNEQFF. CDR3 DNA sequence: TGCGCCAGCAGCCAAGAAGGAGGAGTCTCCTACAATGAGCAGTTCTTC.